This T cell receptor (beta chain) was observed in a study of shared clonotypes between healthy human individuals. The V and J ends lost 1 base and 9 bases respectively, with 18 bases between them. Germline V CDR1 and CDR2: SGHVS, FQNEAQ. This CDR3 comprises 16 residues. The test was conducted at deep level. The protocol was immunoSEQ multiplex PCR, while the TCRdb copy is restricted to in-frame clones and leaves out a portion. Of roughly 2.2 million clones in the sample, more than 85% were seen once. This TCR was recovered from a young man in good health. Some clones in this sample may be carry-over from other donors' samples. The rearrangement uses TRBV7-8 and TRBJ2-2; D not resolved. The material sequenced was naive CD4+ T cells from PBMCs. Documented subset: CD45RA+ positively selected. Written as DNA, the CDR3 is TGTGCCAGCAGCTTAGGGGTTCGGACCGCGAATCGGGAGCTGTTTTTT. This encodes CASSLGVRTANRELFF.